Listed here is a single TCR beta chain. V lost 3 bases, J lost 4 bases, and 7 bases stayed unmatched. This CDR3 has 16 residues. Germline values: CDR1 SGHNT, CDR2 YYREEE (reference sequence). The data derive from a study of OX40 agonist ivuxolimab in advanced cancers. This table comes from immunoSEQ multiplex PCR, and its TCRdb copy is limited to in-frame clones, with some not included. Altogether tens of thousands of clones are present, about 90% being singletons, with the ten largest covering around 0.43%. The clonotype was recovered from an adult with an advanced solid tumor such as melanoma, head and neck, liver or kidney cancer. The sample was CD4+ or CD8+ T cells sorted from blood, taken in a trial of the OX40 agonist ivuxolimab. The chain couples TRBV5-4 to TRBJ2-1, with TRBD2 identical over 10 bases. The CDR3 here is CASSSAASGGYNEQFF. The DNA of the CDR3 is TGTGCCAGCAGCTCGGCGGCTAGCGGGGGATACAATGAGCAGTTCTTC.